The clone carrying this TCR beta chain came up a few times. Its target is not known. This sample was taken from a study of CD4 T cells in relation to SARS-CoV-2 and coronaviruses. The overall study: The restricting HLA molecule for shared crossreactive spike epitopes was mapped.

V was clipped by 1 base and J by 5 bases; unmatched bases: 10. The CDR3 is 18 amino acids. Before the COVID-19 pandemic, during about 2011-2019, CD4+ T cells were taken from unexposed donors. CD4+ T cells were isolated from the cells after around 9 days of culture. Profiled with immunoSEQ multiplex PCR; TCRdb holds only in-frame clones, not every one. The repertoire has approximately 11,000 clones, 70% to 85% of them found once; the top ten carry around 17%. V usage is TRBV5-7 and J usage is TRBJ2-7; 15 bases map to TRBD2. TRBV5-7 is known as an ORF, though its function is uncertain. This receptor was obtained from a human donor in good health. Sequences were obtained from CD4+ T cells from PBMCs, cultured in vitro. The DNA for the CDR3 is TGTGCCAGCAGCTTGTGGGGGACTAGCGGGAGGTCTCCCCACGAGCAGTACTTC. This gives the protein CASSLWGTSGRSPHEQYF.